This is a list of T cell receptor beta chains from one sample in a study of Ad26.COV2.S vaccination and SARS-CoV-2 variants. Libraries were prepared by immunoSEQ multiplex PCR; TCRdb keeps only in-frame clonotypes and omits some of them. This sample carries around 420,000 clones, 88% of them seen once, and the ten largest clones take 3.6%. The input for sequencing was peripheral blood, taken in a trial of Ad26.COV2.S vaccine versus placebo. The receptors originated from a person between 18 and 65 years old who received the Ad26.COV2.S COVID-19 vaccine or a placebo. The CDR3 runs from the conserved cysteine through the conserved F or W. A D gene is named only where the DNA matches it firmly. Some rows have no size entry. The others give once, few or many, or a class for an expanded clone.

d_call,clone_size,j_call,v_call,cdr3_nt,cdr3_aa
.,.,TRBJ2-7,TRBV5-4,TGTGCCAGCAGCTTGACAGGCTCGGGGGAGCAGTACTTC,CASSLTGSGEQYF
TRBD1,few,TRBJ1-6,TRBV5-1,TGCGCCAGCAGCCTGAAGGACAGGGTGGATTCACCCCTCCACTTT,CASSLKDRVDSPLHF
TRBD1,.,TRBJ1-6,TRBV7-6,TGTGCCAGCAGCTCCGGCCCACAGGGGACGAATTCACCCCTCCACTTT,CASSSGPQGTNSPLHF
.,.,TRBJ1-1,TRBV4-1,TGCGCCAGCAGCCAAGAAGATATTACGAACACTGAAGCTTTCTTT,CASSQEDITNTEAFF
TRBD1,.,TRBJ1-6,TRBV12-5,TGTGCTAGTGCCCGGGACAGCCATTCACCCCTCCACTTT,CASARDSHSPLHF
TRBD1,.,TRBJ2-3,TRBV2,TGTGCCAGCAGTGAAGTCTTCCAGGGGGCAGATACGCAGTATTTT,CASSEVFQGADTQYF
TRBD2,.,TRBJ2-1,TRBV13,TGTGCCAGCAGCTTTAGCGGGGGGGCCTTGAAGAATGAGCAGTTCTTC,CASSFSGGALKNEQFF
TRBD2,.,TRBJ2-1,TRBV7-8,TGTGCCAGCAGCGCCCAGACTAGCGGGGGTGTCTCCTACAATGAGCAGTTCTTC,CASSAQTSGGVSYNEQFF
.,.,TRBJ2-5,TRBV5-1,TGCGCCAGCAGCTTGGCTACCAGGGGCTACCAAGAGACCCAGTACTTC,CASSLATRGYQETQYF
TRBD1,.,TRBJ2-2,TRBV7-9,TGTGCCAGCAGCTTACCGACAGGGGCCGGGGAGCTGTTTTTT,CASSLPTGAGELFF
.,.,TRBJ1-1,TRBV3-1/TRBV3-2,TGTGCCAGCAGCCAAGTTTGGAACACTGAAGCTTTCTTT,CASSQVWNTEAFF
.,.,TRBJ2-3,TRBV28,TGTGCCAGCAGTTACTTTAGGGCAGGGACCGATACGCAGTATTTT,CASSYFRAGTDTQYF
.,.,TRBJ1-2,TRBV19,TGTGCCAGTACCGTACAGGGTCCCGGGGGCTATGGCTACACCTTC,CASTVQGPGGYGYTF
.,.,TRBJ2-4,TRBV13,TGTGCCAGCAGCTTGGGACGATTAGCCAAAAACATTCAGTACTTC,CASSLGRLAKNIQYF
.,.,TRBJ1-1,TRBV19,TGTGCCAGTACCATGAACACCAGAACGAACACTGAAGCTTTCTTT,CASTMNTRTNTEAFF
.,.,TRBJ2-3,TRBV5-4,TGTGCCAGCAGCAGGGACTTAACACATACGCAGTATTTT,CASSRDLTHTQYF
.,.,TRBJ2-1,TRBV30,TGTGCCTGGAGGAGTACAGGGTTTCGCGAGCAGTTCTTC,CAWRSTGFREQFF
TRBD1,.,TRBJ1-6,TRBV18,TGTGCCAGCTCATTGCGACAGGGCGATTCACCCCTCCACTTT,CASSLRQGDSPLHF
.,.,TRBJ1-5,TRBV27,TGTGCCACCCACGAGGGGAGAGGACAGCCCCAGCATTTT,CATHEGRGQPQHF
.,.,TRBJ2-6,TRBV7-2,TGTGCCAGCAGCTTAGGTCGGCACCCCTCTGGGGCCAACGTCCTGACTTTC,CASSLGRHPSGANVLTF
.,once,TRBJ2-3,TRBV12-5,TGTGCTAGTGGTCACGCCGGCGAAGGGGGAGATACGCAGTATTTT,CASGHAGEGGDTQYF
.,.,TRBJ1-6,TRBV6-5,TGTGCCAGCAGTTACTCAGCGGGCCGCTATAATTCACCCCTCCACTTT,CASSYSAGRYNSPLHF
TRBD1,.,TRBJ1-5,TRBV3-1/TRBV3-2,TGTGCCAGCAGCCAAGGGGTCCGGGACAGGGGGAACAATCAGCCCCAGCATTTT,CASSQGVRDRGNNQPQHF